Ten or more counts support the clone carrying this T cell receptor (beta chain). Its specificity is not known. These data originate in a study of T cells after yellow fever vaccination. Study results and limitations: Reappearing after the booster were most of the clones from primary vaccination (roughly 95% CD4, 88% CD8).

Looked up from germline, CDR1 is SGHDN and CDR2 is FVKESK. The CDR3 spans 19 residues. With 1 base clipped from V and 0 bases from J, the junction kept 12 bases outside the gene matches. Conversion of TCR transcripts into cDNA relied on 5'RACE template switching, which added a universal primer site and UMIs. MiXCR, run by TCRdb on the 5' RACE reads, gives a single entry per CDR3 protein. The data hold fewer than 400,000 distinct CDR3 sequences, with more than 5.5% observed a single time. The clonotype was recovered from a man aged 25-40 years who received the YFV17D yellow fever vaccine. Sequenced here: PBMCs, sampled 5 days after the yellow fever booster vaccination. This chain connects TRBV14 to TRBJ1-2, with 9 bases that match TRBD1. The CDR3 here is CASSQGSRGQGYPNYGYTF. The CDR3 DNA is TGTGCCAGCAGCCAAGGAAGTCGTGGACAGGGGTATCCTAACTATGGCTACACCTTC.